The rows below give T cell receptor beta chains drawn from one sample of a study of radiotherapy plus CTLA-4 blockade in lung cancer. Some clones are missing from TCRdb's copy, which holds only in-frame ones; the method was immunoSEQ multiplex PCR. The sample lists about 97,000 clones, about four fifths occurring once. The sample was peripheral blood, taken from a patient treated with radiotherapy plus ipilimumab. These receptor sequences come from a human donor with non-small cell lung cancer who had a partial response to radiotherapy plus ipilimumab. Some clones in this sample may be carry-over from other donors' samples. CDR3s include the opening cysteine and the closing phenylalanine or tryptophan. Each record gives: D gene, V gene, clone size, J gene, CDR3 DNA, CDR3 protein. The D gene is left open where the match is weak. The listing skips clone size in some rows; elsewhere it reads once, few, many or a size class.

-	TRBV7-8	-	TRBJ2-1	TGTGCCAGCAGCCCGGAGCAGTTCTTC	CASSPEQFF
-	TRBV5-1	few	TRBJ2-3	TGCGCCAGCAGCTTGATTACTAGCACAGATACGCAGTATTTT	CASSLITSTDTQYF
TRBD1	TRBV28	-	TRBJ1-2	TGTGCCAGCAGTCCCGGACAGGGACTCGGCTACACCTTC	CASSPGQGLGYTF
TRBD2	TRBV4-2	-	TRBJ2-2	TGTGCCAGCAGCCAAGACATAGCGGGAGGGCGCGGGGCCGGGGAGCTGTTTTTT	CASSQDIAGGRGAGELFF
TRBD1	TRBV28	-	TRBJ1-6	TGTGCCAGCAGGGCAGGGGGAGGCTCCTATAATTCACCCCTCCACTTT	CASRAGGGSYNSPLHF
-	TRBV7-6	-	TRBJ2-2	TGTGCCAGCAGCTTAGCTGCGGGGGCGACAACCGGGGAGCTGTTTTTT	CASSLAAGATTGELFF
-	TRBV4-1	-	TRBJ2-7	TGCGCCAGCAGCCCGGGGGACAGCCGAACCTACGAGCAGTACTTC	CASSPGDSRTYEQYF
TRBD1	TRBV2	-	TRBJ1-1	TGTGCCAGCAGTACGAACAGGGGAGGGAACACTGAAGCTTTCTTT	CASSTNRGGNTEAFF
TRBD1	TRBV28	-	TRBJ1-4	TGTGCCAGCAGTTTACCGGTCAGGGGGCATGAAAAACTGTTTTTT	CASSLPVRGHEKLFF
-	TRBV7-9	-	TRBJ1-2	TGTGCCAGCAGCTTACACCTTGAGGATGGCTACACCTTC	CASSLHLEDGYTF
TRBD2	TRBV7-6	-	TRBJ2-5	TGTGCCAGCAGCTCCTGGGGGGGGCAAGAGACCCAGTACTTC	CASSSWGGQETQYF
-	TRBV6-1	once	TRBJ1-1	TGTGCCAGCCCCAGCGGGGGGTACACTGAAGCTTTCTTT	CASPSGGYTEAFF
TRBD2	TRBV30	-	TRBJ2-1	TGTGCCTGGAGTGTTGGCGGGAGGTTCAATGAGCAGTTCTTC	CAWSVGGRFNEQFF
-	TRBV5-1	-	TRBJ2-1	TGCGCCAGCACCCGGGACTTATTGAGCTCCTACAATGAGCAGTTCTTC	CASTRDLLSSYNEQFF
-	TRBV5-4	-	TRBJ2-5	TGTGCCAGCAGCTCGGCGGGGACTCGCTTGGGGGAGACCCAGTACTTC	CASSSAGTRLGETQYF
TRBD2	TRBV28	-	TRBJ2-7	TGTGCCACACAGCGAGGTACTAGCGGGAGGGCTTGGTCCTACGAGCAGTACTTC	CATQRGTSGRAWSYEQYF
-	TRBV30	-	TRBJ1-2	TGTGCCTGGACCCCAGAGACAGGTCTAGCTAACTATGGCTACACCTTC	CAWTPETGLANYGYTF
-	TRBV19	few	TRBJ1-1	TGTGCCATACAGGGGAACACTGAAGCTTTCTTT	CAIQGNTEAFF
TRBD1	TRBV5-8	-	TRBJ1-1	TGTGCCAGCAGCGACAGGGGTCCGAACACTGAAGCTTTCTTT	CASSDRGPNTEAFF
-	TRBV30	-	TRBJ1-2	TGTGCCTGGAGTGAGGACAGCGGCTATGGCTACACCTTC	CAWSEDSGYGYTF
TRBD1	TRBV7-8	-	TRBJ2-7	TGTGCCAGCAGCTCCTACAGGGGGCGCTCAACCGCATACGAGCAGTACTTC	CASSSYRGRSTAYEQYF
TRBD1	TRBV7-9	-	TRBJ2-7	TGTGCCAGCAGCTTAGGCTCTGGACAGGGTCCCTACGAGCAGTACTTC	CASSLGSGQGPYEQYF
-	TRBV4-2	-	TRBJ2-3	TGTGCCAGCAGCCAACAAACTAGACTCACAGATACGCAGTATTTT	CASSQQTRLTDTQYF
-	TRBV6-6	-	TRBJ2-7	TGTGCCAGCAGTTACCTACAGGGTTACGAGCAGTACTTC	CASSYLQGYEQYF
-	TRBV5-1	-	TRBJ2-5	TGCGCCAGCAGCTTGTTCGGACACAACCAAGAGACCCAGTACTTC	CASSLFGHNQETQYF
TRBD1	TRBV28	-	TRBJ1-6	TGTGCCAGCAGGATGCGGGACAGGGGGGCTTCACCCCTCCACTTT	CASRMRDRGASPLHF
TRBD2	TRBV6-1	-	TRBJ2-7	TGTGCCAGCAAGGGACCGGGGAGGGCAAAGTACGAGCAGTACTTC	CASKGPGRAKYEQYF
TRBD1	TRBV4-3	-	TRBJ1-4	TGCGCCAGCAGCGGCGGGCAGGGGGGATATACTAATGAAAAACTGTTTTTT	CASSGGQGGYTNEKLFF
-	TRBV2	-	TRBJ2-1	TGTGCCAGCCGAAAGGGAGAGGCGGGGTCCAATGAGCAGTTCTTC	CASRKGEAGSNEQFF
-	TRBV12-2	-	TRBJ2-5	TGTGCAACGAAATACAGGCGCCTTGTGGAGACCCAGTACTTC	CATKYRRLVETQYF
-	TRBV18	-	TRBJ2-3	TGTGCCAGCTCACCAGGGGGCGGAGATACGCAGTATTTT	CASSPGGGDTQYF
-	TRBV6-1	-	TRBJ1-1	TGTGCCAGCCCCGACCGGGTGAACACTGAAGCTTTCTTT	CASPDRVNTEAFF
TRBD1	TRBV25-1	-	TRBJ2-5	TGTGCCAGCAGTGATTACAGGGGGCTTGAGACCCAGTACTTC	CASSDYRGLETQYF
TRBD2	TRBV7-8	-	TRBJ2-7	TGTGCCAGCAGATCAGATGGCGGGAGTTATTCCTACGAGCAGTACTTC	CASRSDGGSYSYEQYF
-	TRBV19	few	TRBJ1-5	TGTGCCAGTAGGCCGCAGGTAGATCAGCCCCAGCATTTT	CASRPQVDQPQHF
-	TRBV7-3	-	TRBJ2-3	TGTGCCAGCAGCTTAGAAACAACAGATACGCAGTATTTT	CASSLETTDTQYF
-	TRBV6-5	-	TRBJ1-1	TGTGCCAGCAGGAAGGGGCGAACGGGGGACACTGAAGCTTTCTTT	CASRKGRTGDTEAFF
TRBD2	TRBV7-9	-	TRBJ2-3	TGTGCCAGCAGCTCGGGTGCGGGGGGCAGGCAGTATTTT	CASSSGAGGRQYF
TRBD1	TRBV5-4	once	TRBJ2-3	TGTGCCAGCAGCAAACTTCCGGGACAGGTGGTTCCAGATACGCAGTATTTT	CASSKLPGQVVPDTQYF
TRBD1	TRBV28	-	TRBJ2-7	TGTGCCAGCAGCTCACGGCGGAGACAGGGCGGTTCCTACGAGCAGTACTTC	CASSSRRRQGGSYEQYF
-	TRBV5-1	-	TRBJ2-7	TGCGCCAGCAGCTTGGGGCTAGTAACGGGTGAGCAGTACTTC	CASSLGLVTGEQYF
-	TRBV11-2	-	TRBJ2-3	TGTGCCAGCTTGAGTGCGAGCACAGATACGCAGTATTTT	CASLSASTDTQYF
-	TRBV11-3	-	TRBJ2-1	TGTGCCAGCAGCTCAACAGTGGGGGGAGGAGCAGCCTACAATGAGCAGTTCTTC	CASSSTVGGGAAYNEQFF
TRBD1	TRBV6-5	-	TRBJ1-2	TGTGCCAGCAGTTACGACGGGACAGCCCCTAACTATGGCTACACCTTC	CASSYDGTAPNYGYTF
TRBD2	TRBV4-2	-	TRBJ2-2	TGTGCCAGCAGCCAAGCCCTCACGGGCGGGGGTAACACCGGGGAGCTGTTTTTT	CASSQALTGGGNTGELFF
-	TRBV5-6	-	TRBJ2-7	TGTGCCAGCAGCTTGGGAGCCGTAGACGAGCAGTACTTC	CASSLGAVDEQYF
TRBD2	TRBV18	once	TRBJ2-7	TGTGCCAGCTCCCGGGGGAGGGCCACCTACGAGCAGTACTTC	CASSRGRATYEQYF
TRBD2	TRBV28	-	TRBJ2-5	TGTGCCAGCAGTCGGGGGGGAGTCCAAGAGACCCAGTACTTC	CASSRGGVQETQYF
TRBD1	TRBV29-1	-	TRBJ1-1	TGCAGCGTTGAGATCTACAGGGGGCAAGCTTTCTTT	CSVEIYRGQAFF
-	TRBV10-1	once	TRBJ2-1	TGCGCCAGCAGTGATCCGAGCTCCTACAATGAGCAGTTCTTC	CASSDPSSYNEQFF
TRBD2	TRBV7-6	-	TRBJ2-7	TGTGCCAGCAGCTTAGGGACTAGCGGCTCCTACGAGCAGTACTTC	CASSLGTSGSYEQYF
TRBD1	TRBV11-2	-	TRBJ2-1	TGTGCCAGCAGCTTAGATCTAGGGACAGGGGGCAATGAGCAGTTCTTC	CASSLDLGTGGNEQFF
-	TRBV7-6	-	TRBJ1-5	TGTGCCAGCAGCTTAGTTCAGGGAACTCAGCCCCAGCATTTT	CASSLVQGTQPQHF
-	TRBV27	-	TRBJ1-4	TGTGCCAGCAGTTATAGCACCGGGACAACCAAGAAACTGTTTTTT	CASSYSTGTTKKLFF
-	TRBV29-1	-	TRBJ2-7	TGCAGCGTTGTAGCTAGCGACAATCAGTACTTC	CSVVASDNQYF